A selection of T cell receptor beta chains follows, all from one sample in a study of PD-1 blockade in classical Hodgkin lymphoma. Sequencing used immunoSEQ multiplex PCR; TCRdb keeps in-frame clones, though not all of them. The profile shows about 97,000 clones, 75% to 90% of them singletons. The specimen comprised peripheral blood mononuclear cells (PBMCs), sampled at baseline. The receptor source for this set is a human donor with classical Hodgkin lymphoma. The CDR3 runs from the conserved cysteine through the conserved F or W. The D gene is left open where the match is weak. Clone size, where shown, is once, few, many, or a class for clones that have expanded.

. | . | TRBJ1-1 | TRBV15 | TGTGCCACCAGCAGAGACGGGGCGGCTGAAGCTTTCTTT | CATSRDGAAEAFF
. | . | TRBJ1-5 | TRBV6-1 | TGTGCCAGCAGGACGTTGGGGCCCCAGCATTTT | CASRTLGPQHF
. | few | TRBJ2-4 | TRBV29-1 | TGCAGCGCGACACGGGGAGCCAAAAACATTCAGTACTTC | CSATRGAKNIQYF
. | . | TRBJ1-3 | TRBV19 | TGTGCCAGTAGTGGGACGGTCGGGCCTGGAAACACCATATATTTT | CASSGTVGPGNTIYF
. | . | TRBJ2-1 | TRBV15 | TGTGCCACCAGCAGCCATCCCAACCCTTTCGATGAGCAGTTCTTC | CATSSHPNPFDEQFF
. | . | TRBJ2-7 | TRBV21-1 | TGTGCCAGCAGCACTCGGGATCGTGGATCCCCCTACGAGCAGTACTTC | CASSTRDRGSPYEQYF
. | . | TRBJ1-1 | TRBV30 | TGTGCCTGGAGTCGAACTAACACTGAAGCTTTCTTT | CAWSRTNTEAFF
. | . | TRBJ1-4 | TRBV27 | TGTGCCAGCAGTCCAGGGAGGGTGCCTAATGAAAAACTGTTTTTT | CASSPGRVPNEKLFF
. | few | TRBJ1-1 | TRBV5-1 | TGCGCCAGCAGCTTGCGTCCCCCAACTGAAGCTTTCTTT | CASSLRPPTEAFF
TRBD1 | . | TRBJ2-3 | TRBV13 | TGTGCCAGCAGCTCCAAAGGGGGCCCCACAGATACGCAGTATTTT | CASSSKGGPTDTQYF
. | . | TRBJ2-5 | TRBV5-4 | TGTGCCAGCAGCTTGGATCAGGGCCTCGGGGAGACCCAGTACTTC | CASSLDQGLGETQYF
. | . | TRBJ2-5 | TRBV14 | TGTGCCAGCAGCCAAGCCCTAGCGAGTTCGGGCGGGACCCAGTACTTC | CASSQALASSGGTQYF
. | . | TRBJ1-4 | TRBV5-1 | TGCGCCAGCAGCTTCCGGCCAGGACCTTTGCAGGCTAATGAAAAACTGTTTTTT | CASSFRPGPLQANEKLFF
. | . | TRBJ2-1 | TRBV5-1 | TGCGCCAGCAGCTTGGGTGGCGCGTCGTCCAATGAGCAGTTCTTC | CASSLGGASSNEQFF
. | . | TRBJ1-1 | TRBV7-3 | TGTGCCAGCAGCTTAAGGGGAGGAGGAACTGAAGCTTTCTTT | CASSLRGGGTEAFF
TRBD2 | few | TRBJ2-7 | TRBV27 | TGTGCCAGCAGGGGAGCGGGACTCCCCTACGAGCAGTACTTC | CASRGAGLPYEQYF
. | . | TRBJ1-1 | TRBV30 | TGTGCCTGGAGTGGGGGTACTACTGAAGCTTTCTTT | CAWSGGTTEAFF
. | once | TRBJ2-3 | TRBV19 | TGTGCCAGTAGTATTAGTGGGACTAGCACAGATACGCAGTATTTT | CASSISGTSTDTQYF
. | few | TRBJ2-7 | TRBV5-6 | TGTGCCAGCTGCCAGGTGAGCATCAACTCCTACGAGCAGTACTTC | CASCQVSINSYEQYF
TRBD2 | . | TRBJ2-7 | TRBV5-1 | TGCGCCAGCAGCCCGAGGGGGACTAGCGGCTCCTACGAGCAGTACTTC | CASSPRGTSGSYEQYF
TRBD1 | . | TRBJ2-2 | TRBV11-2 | TGTGCCAGCAGCGATGACAGGGGCCAGCTAACCGGGGAGCTGTTTTTT | CASSDDRGQLTGELFF
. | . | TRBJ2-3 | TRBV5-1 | TGCGCCAGCAGCGCCAGTGGTCAGGTAATAGATACGCAGTATTTT | CASSASGQVIDTQYF
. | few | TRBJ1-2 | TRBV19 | TGTGCCAGTACTCCCCCGGGGGGCCTTGGCTACACCTTC | CASTPPGGLGYTF
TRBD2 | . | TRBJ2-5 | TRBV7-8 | TGTGCCAGCAGCTTAGCCGGGACTAGCGGGAGTAGAGAGACCCAGTACTTC | CASSLAGTSGSRETQYF
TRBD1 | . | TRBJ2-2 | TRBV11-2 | TGTGCCAGCAGCTTAATACAGGGGCCAAACACCGGGGAGCTGTTTTTT | CASSLIQGPNTGELFF
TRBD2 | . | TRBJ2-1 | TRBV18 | TGTGCCAGCTCACCACTGCTAGCGGGAGAAGACAATGAGCAGTTCTTC | CASSPLLAGEDNEQFF
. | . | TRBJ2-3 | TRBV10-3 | TGTGCCATTCAGACACCCACAATCACAGATACGCAGTATTTT | CAIQTPTITDTQYF
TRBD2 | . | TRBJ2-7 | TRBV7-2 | TGTGCCAGCAGCCCACAAGGGCGGGGGACCTCCTACGAGCAGTACTTC | CASSPQGRGTSYEQYF
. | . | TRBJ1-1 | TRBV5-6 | TGTGCCAGCAGCCGGGGGCGGCCGAACACTGAAGCTTTCTTT | CASSRGRPNTEAFF
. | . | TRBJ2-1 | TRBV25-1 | TGTGCCAGCAGTGATTGGAGTATCAATGAGCAGTTCTTC | CASSDWSINEQFF
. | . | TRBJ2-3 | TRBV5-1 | TGCGCCAGCAAAGAAATAGGCACAGATACGCAGTATTTT | CASKEIGTDTQYF
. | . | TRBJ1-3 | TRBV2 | TGTGCCAGCAGTGGAGGGGGGGCTGGAAACACCATATATTTT | CASSGGGAGNTIYF
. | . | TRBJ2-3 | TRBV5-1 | TGCGCCAGCAGCTTGGGGTCCGGGACTGGCACAGATACGCAGTATTTT | CASSLGSGTGTDTQYF
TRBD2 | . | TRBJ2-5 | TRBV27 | TGTGCCAGCAGTTTGGGCCTGACAGGCGGGGGGCTAACCCAGTACTTC | CASSLGLTGGGLTQYF
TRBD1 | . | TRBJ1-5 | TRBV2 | TGTGCCAGCAACCTCGACAGGGTGAGACAGCCCCAGCATTTT | CASNLDRVRQPQHF
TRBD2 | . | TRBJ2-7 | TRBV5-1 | TGCGCCAGCAGCTCTGGTGGCGGGAGGGCCAGCGAGCAGTACTTC | CASSSGGGRASEQYF
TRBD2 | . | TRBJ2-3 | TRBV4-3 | TGCGCCAGCAGCCAATCAGATCCCCGACTAGCGGGAGAGACGCAGTATTTT | CASSQSDPRLAGETQYF
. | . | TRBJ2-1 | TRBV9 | TGTGCCAGCAGCGTAGGGCTAGCGCGTGTCAATGAGCAGTTCTTC | CASSVGLARVNEQFF
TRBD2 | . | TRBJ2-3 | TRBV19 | TGTGCCAGTATGCTTTCCAGCGGGACGGCAGATACGCAGTATTTT | CASMLSSGTADTQYF
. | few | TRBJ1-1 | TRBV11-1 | TGTGCCAGCACAGGGTACCGGAACACTGAAGCTTTCTTT | CASTGYRNTEAFF